Listed below are T cell receptor beta chains from one sample, sequenced in a study of blood T cell repertoires in COVID-19. Method: immunoSEQ multiplex PCR; TCRdb's copy keeps in-frame clones and lacks some. Seen here are some 260,000 clones, roughly 82% observed once, and the top ten hold 4.5% to 6%. Sequences were obtained from peripheral blood. The receptor source for this set is a woman at least 80 years old with active or convalescent COVID-19. The CDR3 runs from the conserved cysteine through the conserved F or W. D genes are given only for firm matches. A row's size may be missing; if present it is once, few, many or a size class.

clone size | D gene | J gene | V gene | CDR3 DNA | CDR3 protein
. | . | TRBJ1-5 | TRBV18 | TGTGCCAGCTCACCGGGGGCAGGACAGCCCCAGCATTTT | CASSPGAGQPQHF
. | TRBD2 | TRBJ2-3 | TRBV9 | TGTGCCAGCAGCGTCGCTAGCGGGTCTTACACGTCCACAGATACGCAGTATTTT | CASSVASGSYTSTDTQYF
. | . | TRBJ2-7 | TRBV9 | TGTGCCAGCAGCCCCACCGCAGGGTTGGGTGAGCAGTACTTC | CASSPTAGLGEQYF
. | . | TRBJ2-3 | TRBV19 | TGTGCCAGTACGGTTTCGCATGTCGAGGCGCAGTATTTT | CASTVSHVEAQYF
few | . | TRBJ1-2 | TRBV28 | TGTGCCAGCAGTTGGGGCAGGGCAACTAACTATGGCTACACCTTC | CASSWGRATNYGYTF
. | TRBD2 | TRBJ2-3 | TRBV5-1 | TGCGCCAGCACAAGCGGGGGGCATGCAGATACGCAGTATTTT | CASTSGGHADTQYF
. | . | TRBJ1-3 | TRBV5-1 | TGCGCCAGCAGCTTGGCGGCGGGGAGCTCTGGAAACACCATATATTTT | CASSLAAGSSGNTIYF
. | TRBD1 | TRBJ1-2 | TRBV28 | TGTGCCAGCAGTAACAGGGGGCTGAGGTTACGGGGTGGCTACACCTTC | CASSNRGLRLRGGYTF
. | TRBD1 | TRBJ2-2 | TRBV2 | TGTGCCAGCAGTGACGAGACAGGGAATACCGGGGAGCTGTTTTTT | CASSDETGNTGELFF
few | TRBD1 | TRBJ2-2 | TRBV7-2 | TGTGCCAGCAGAGGGACAGGGCGGAGCACCGGGGAGCTGTTTTTT | CASRGTGRSTGELFF
. | . | TRBJ2-7 | TRBV30 | TGTGCCTGGAGCGCGGGTGACGAGCAGTACTTC | CAWSAGDEQYF
. | TRBD2 | TRBJ2-7 | TRBV5-1 | TGCGCCAGCAGCGCACAGAGGACTAGCTCCTACGAGCAGTACTTC | CASSAQRTSSYEQYF
. | . | TRBJ2-7 | TRBV28 | TGTGCCAGCAGTTTATCTTACGTCCTCCCGGGGGAGCAGTACTTC | CASSLSYVLPGEQYF
. | TRBD2 | TRBJ2-7 | TRBV28 | TGTGCCAGCAGTTCCCGACTAGCGGGCAAGTCCTACGAGCAGTACTTC | CASSSRLAGKSYEQYF
. | TRBD2 | TRBJ2-3 | TRBV5-1 | TGCGCCAGCAGCCGGATGCGGGGAGGGGCGGATACGCAGTATTTT | CASSRMRGGADTQYF
. | . | TRBJ1-2 | TRBV4-2 | TGTGCCAGCAGCCCAAACCTCCGGGGGAGCGGCTACACCTTC | CASSPNLRGSGYTF
. | TRBD1 | TRBJ1-2 | TRBV19 | TGTGCCAGTAGTTCGACAGGGACGGGTGGCTACACCTTC | CASSSTGTGGYTF
few | . | TRBJ1-2 | TRBV19 | TGTGCCAGTGGTGACAGGTTTGGCTATGGCTACACCTTC | CASGDRFGYGYTF
. | TRBD2 | TRBJ2-3 | TRBV27 | TGTGCCAGCAGTTTCCTTTCTATAGCGGGGGACACAGATACGCAGTATTTT | CASSFLSIAGDTDTQYF
. | . | TRBJ2-5 | TRBV28 | TGTGCCAGCAGTTTGGGGGGGGGCCGGGAGACCCAGTACTTC | CASSLGGGRETQYF
. | TRBD1 | TRBJ1-2 | TRBV30 | TGTGCCTGGAGTGTCGGACAGGGGACCTATGGCTACACCTTC | CAWSVGQGTYGYTF
. | TRBD1 | TRBJ1-4 | TRBV28 | TGTGCCAGCAGTTTCGACAGGGTAGCTAATGAAAAACTGTTTTTT | CASSFDRVANEKLFF
. | . | TRBJ1-1 | TRBV4-2 | TGTGCCAGCAGCCCACAGGGCCAGAACACTGAAGCTTTCTTT | CASSPQGQNTEAFF
once | TRBD2 | TRBJ2-7 | TRBV19 | TGTGCCAGTAGTATTGGACTAGCGGGACCGCTTACCTACGAGCAGTACTTC | CASSIGLAGPLTYEQYF
. | TRBD2 | TRBJ2-1 | TRBV5-1 | TGCGCCAGCAGCCAAACGGGGGGATCCTACAATGAGCAGTTCTTC | CASSQTGGSYNEQFF
. | TRBD1 | TRBJ2-2 | TRBV5-4 | TGTGCCAGCGGCTGGGGCAGGGGGAACGGGGAGCTGTTTTTT | CASGWGRGNGELFF
. | . | TRBJ2-3 | TRBV29-1 | TGCAGCGTTTACAGACAGGTTAGCACAGATACGCAGTATTTT | CSVYRQVSTDTQYF